Here is one T cell receptor beta chain with its context. The antigen is unknown. This record comes from a study of vaccination and CD4 T cells after COVID-19. Study-wide results and caveats: Convalescent patients displayed a median about 90% of reactive clones emerging only post-vaccination.

Oncomine TCR Beta short-read sequencing was applied to DNA from cultured CD4+ T cells. TCRdb independently ran MiXCR on the PCR reads; one entry per CDR3 protein. The table records approximately 7,600 distinct CDR3 sequences, roughly 50% of them present only once. Trimming took 2 bases from V and 4 from J, leaving 9 bases between them. The CDR3 runs to 14 residues. Germline CDR1 reads MNHEY; CDR2 reads SMNVEV (reference sequence). Treatment here: approximately nine-day PBMC culture with coronavirus spike peptide pools or control peptides (ViraFEST assay). CD4+ T lymphocytes from the unexposed donor were collected before the COVID-19 pandemic (2011-2018).

The chain uses TRBV27 and TRBJ1-3; D gene ambiguous. The sequence was obtained from a human donor in good health. Sequencing was carried out using CD4+ T cells from blood, cultured in vitro. The DNA of the CDR3 is TGTGCCAGCAGTTTAACAAGGTTCGGAAACACCATATATTTT. This codes for CASSLTRFGNTIYF.